This T cell receptor beta chain stems from a study of blood T cell repertoires in COVID-19. V was pared by 4 bases and J by 5 bases, with 14 bases between. The germline CDR1 and CDR2 sequences are MRHNA and SNTAGT. The CDR3 has 14 amino acids. Original analysis: Amplification with reference gene primers provided the estimates of nucleated cell counts. The assay was immunoSEQ multiplex PCR, and TCRdb's table has in-frame clones only and misses some. That table supplies the V and J calls and clone size; D and trimming were determined from the DNA. This table has 90,000 to 120,000 clones, approximately 81% appearing once.

This chain joins TRBV6-4 and TRBJ1-1; D perhaps matches TRBD1 (5 bases). The sequencing sample was made of peripheral blood. The clonotype was recovered from a human donor in a cohort sampled during active COVID-19. The CDR3 sequence is CASSATIGGTEAFF. CDR3 coding DNA: TGTGCCAGCAGTGCCACCATCGGGGGTACTGAAGCTTTCTTT.